This T cell receptor (beta chain) was retrieved from a study of blood T cell repertoires in COVID-19. About the study: The origin of the acute and convalescent COVID-19 samples was the United States, Italy and Spain.

Source study methods: Amplification of reference gene primers was used by the study to estimate nucleated cell counts. Sequenced by immunoSEQ multiplex PCR; TCRdb stores in-frame clones only, minus some. V and J calls and clone size are as listed in that table; D and trimming were resolved from the DNA. The sample shows fewer than 250,000 clones, approximately 90% of them seen only once. The CDR3 is made up of 15 amino acids. The J segment lost 0 bases and the V segment lost 5 bases, leaving 3 bases of the junction unmatched. Germline lookup yields CDR1 SGHRS and CDR2 YFSETQ. Sequencing was carried out using peripheral blood. The source is a man in his forties or fifties with acute or convalescent COVID-19. The genes are TRBV5-1 and TRBJ2-2, with 8 bases fitting TRBD1. CDR3 sequence (DNA): TGCGCCAGCAGGTCAGGGGGCCCGAACACCGGGGAGCTGTTTTTT. This translates into CASRSGGPNTGELFF. Complete variable domain (other parts from reference TRBV5-1 and TRBJ2-2): KAGVTQTPRYLIKTRGQQVTLSCSPISGHRSVSWYQQTPGQGLQFLFEYFSETQRNKGNFPGRFSGRQFSNSRSEMNVSTLELGDSALYLCASRSGGPNTGELFFGEGSRLTVL.